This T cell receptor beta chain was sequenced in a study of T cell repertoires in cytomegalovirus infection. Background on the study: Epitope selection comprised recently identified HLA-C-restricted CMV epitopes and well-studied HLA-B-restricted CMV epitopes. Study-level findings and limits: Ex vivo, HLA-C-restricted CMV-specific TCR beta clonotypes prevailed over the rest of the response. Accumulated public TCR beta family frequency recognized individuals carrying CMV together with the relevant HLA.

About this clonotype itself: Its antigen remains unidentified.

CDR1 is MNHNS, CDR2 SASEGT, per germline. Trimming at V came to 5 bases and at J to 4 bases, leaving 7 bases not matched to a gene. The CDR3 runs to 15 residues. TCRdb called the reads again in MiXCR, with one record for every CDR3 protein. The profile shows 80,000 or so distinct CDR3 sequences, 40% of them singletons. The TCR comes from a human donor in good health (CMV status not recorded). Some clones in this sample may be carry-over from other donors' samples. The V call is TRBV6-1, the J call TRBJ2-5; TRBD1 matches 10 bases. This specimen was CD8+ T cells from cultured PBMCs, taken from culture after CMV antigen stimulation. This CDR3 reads CASSWYGQGGETQYF. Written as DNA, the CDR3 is TGTGCCAGCAGTTGGTACGGACAGGGGGGAGAGACCCAGTACTTC.